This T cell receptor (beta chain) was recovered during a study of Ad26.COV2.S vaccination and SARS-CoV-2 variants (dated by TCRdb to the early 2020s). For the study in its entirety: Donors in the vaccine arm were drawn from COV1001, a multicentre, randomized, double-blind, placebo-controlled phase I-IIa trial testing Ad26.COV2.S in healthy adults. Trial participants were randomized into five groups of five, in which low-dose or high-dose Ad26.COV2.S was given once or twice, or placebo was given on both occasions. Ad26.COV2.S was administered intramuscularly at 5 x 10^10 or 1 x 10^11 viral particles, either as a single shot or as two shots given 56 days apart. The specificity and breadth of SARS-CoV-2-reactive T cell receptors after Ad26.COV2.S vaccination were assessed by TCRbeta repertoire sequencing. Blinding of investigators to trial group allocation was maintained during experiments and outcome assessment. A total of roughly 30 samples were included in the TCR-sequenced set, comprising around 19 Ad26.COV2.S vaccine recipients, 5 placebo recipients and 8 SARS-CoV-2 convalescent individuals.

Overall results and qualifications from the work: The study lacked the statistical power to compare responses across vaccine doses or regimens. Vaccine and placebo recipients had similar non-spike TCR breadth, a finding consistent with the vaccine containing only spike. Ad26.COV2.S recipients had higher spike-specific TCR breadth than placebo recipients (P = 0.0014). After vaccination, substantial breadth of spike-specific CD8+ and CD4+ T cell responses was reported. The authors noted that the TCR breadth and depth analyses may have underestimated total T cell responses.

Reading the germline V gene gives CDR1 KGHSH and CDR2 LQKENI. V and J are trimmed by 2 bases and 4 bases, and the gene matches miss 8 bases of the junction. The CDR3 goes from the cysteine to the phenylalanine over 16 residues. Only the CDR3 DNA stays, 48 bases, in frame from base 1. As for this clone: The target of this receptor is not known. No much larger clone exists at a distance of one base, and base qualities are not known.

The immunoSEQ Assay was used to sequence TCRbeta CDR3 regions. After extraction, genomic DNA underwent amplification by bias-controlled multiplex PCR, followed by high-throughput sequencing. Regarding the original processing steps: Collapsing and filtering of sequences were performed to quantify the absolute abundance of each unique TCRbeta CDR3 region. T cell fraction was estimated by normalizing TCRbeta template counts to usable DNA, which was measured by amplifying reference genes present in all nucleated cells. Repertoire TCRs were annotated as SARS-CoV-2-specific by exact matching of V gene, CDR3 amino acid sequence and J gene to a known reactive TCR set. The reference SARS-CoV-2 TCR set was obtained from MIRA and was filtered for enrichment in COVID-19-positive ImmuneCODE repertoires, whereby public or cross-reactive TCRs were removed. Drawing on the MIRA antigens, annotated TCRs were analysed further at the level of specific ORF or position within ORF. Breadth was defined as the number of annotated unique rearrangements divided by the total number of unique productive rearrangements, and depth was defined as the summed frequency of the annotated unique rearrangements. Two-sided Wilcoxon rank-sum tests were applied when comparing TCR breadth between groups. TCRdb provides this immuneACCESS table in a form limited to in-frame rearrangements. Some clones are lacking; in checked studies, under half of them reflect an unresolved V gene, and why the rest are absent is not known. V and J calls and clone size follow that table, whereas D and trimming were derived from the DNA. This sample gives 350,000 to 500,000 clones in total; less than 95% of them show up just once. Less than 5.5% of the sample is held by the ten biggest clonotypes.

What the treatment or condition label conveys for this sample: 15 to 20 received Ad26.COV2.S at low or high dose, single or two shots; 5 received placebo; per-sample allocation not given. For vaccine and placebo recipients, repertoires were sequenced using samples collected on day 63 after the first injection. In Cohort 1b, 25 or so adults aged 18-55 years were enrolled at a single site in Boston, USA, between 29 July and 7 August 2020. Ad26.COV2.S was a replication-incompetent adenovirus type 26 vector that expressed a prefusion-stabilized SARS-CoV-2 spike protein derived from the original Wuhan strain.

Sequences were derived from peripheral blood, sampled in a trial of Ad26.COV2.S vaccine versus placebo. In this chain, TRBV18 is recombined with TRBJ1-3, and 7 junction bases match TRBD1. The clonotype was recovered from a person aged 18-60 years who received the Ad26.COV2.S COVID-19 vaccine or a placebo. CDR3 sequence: CASSPEGAPGGNTIYF. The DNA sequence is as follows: TGTGCCAGCTCACCAGAGGGGGCTCCCGGAGGAAACACCATATATTTT.